Listed below are T cell receptor beta chains from one sample, sequenced in a study of molecular identifiers for immune sequencing clone quantification. TCRdb recomputed calls from the PCR reads with MiXCR, one row per CDR3 protein. The sample carries nearly 650,000 distinct CDR3 sequences, roughly 25% recorded once. The sample taken for sequencing was naive CD8+ T cells from blood, with Jurkat cell RNA spiked in. These receptors all stem from a human donor in good health. Some libraries in this study had Jurkat cell RNA spiked in. CDR3s include the opening cysteine and the closing phenylalanine or tryptophan. Each record gives: J gene, D gene, V gene, clone size, CDR3 protein, CDR3 DNA. The D gene is left open where the match is weak. Clone sizes are given selectively: once, few, many, or a class where the clone is expanded.

j_call: TRBJ1-3; d_call: .; v_call: TRBV7-9; clone_size: .; cdr3_aa: CASSLARVEEAPSGNTIYF; cdr3_nt: TGTGCCAGCAGCTTAGCTAGGGTGGAAGAAGCCCCGTCTGGAAACACCATATATTTT
j_call: TRBJ1-2; d_call: .; v_call: TRBV3-1; clone_size: many; cdr3_aa: CASSPNETPNGYTF; cdr3_nt: TGTGCCAGCAGCCCAAATGAGACACCTAATGGCTACACCTTC
j_call: TRBJ2-2; d_call: TRBD2; v_call: TRBV9; clone_size: .; cdr3_aa: CASSGSRGANTGELFF; cdr3_nt: TGTGCCAGCAGCGGTAGTCGGGGGGCGAACACCGGGGAGCTGTTTTTT
j_call: TRBJ1-2; d_call: .; v_call: TRBV7-9; clone_size: .; cdr3_aa: CASRQIGQRTIANYGYTF; cdr3_nt: TGTGCCAGCAGGCAAATTGGACAGCGGACGATCGCTAACTATGGCTACACCTTC
j_call: TRBJ2-5; d_call: .; v_call: TRBV19; clone_size: .; cdr3_aa: CASCIEGDPSYQETQYF; cdr3_nt: TGTGCCAGTTGTATAGAGGGGGACCCGTCGTACCAAGAGACCCAGTACTTC
j_call: TRBJ2-7; d_call: .; v_call: TRBV4-3; clone_size: once; cdr3_aa: CASRQAGRTEQYF; cdr3_nt: TGCGCCAGCAGACAAGCGGGTCGGACGGAGCAGTACTTC
j_call: TRBJ1-5; d_call: .; v_call: TRBV20-1; clone_size: .; cdr3_aa: CSARDNINQPQHF; cdr3_nt: TGCAGTGCACGGGACAATATCAACCAGCCCCAGCATTTT
j_call: TRBJ2-7; d_call: .; v_call: TRBV20-1; clone_size: many; cdr3_aa: CSASRVGAYEQYF; cdr3_nt: TGCAGTGCTAGCAGGGTTGGAGCCTACGAGCAGTACTTC
j_call: TRBJ2-3; d_call: TRBD2; v_call: TRBV27; clone_size: .; cdr3_aa: CASSSWTSRGLTDTQYF; cdr3_nt: TGTGCCAGCAGTTCTTGGACTAGCCGGGGGCTCACAGATACGCAGTATTTT
j_call: TRBJ2-3; d_call: .; v_call: TRBV13; clone_size: .; cdr3_aa: CASSQETDTQYF; cdr3_nt: TGTGCCAGCAGCCAAGAGACAGATACGCAGTATTTT
j_call: TRBJ1-1; d_call: TRBD1; v_call: TRBV28; clone_size: .; cdr3_aa: CASSFTGVATEAFF; cdr3_nt: TGTGCCAGCAGTTTTACAGGGGTGGCCACTGAAGCTTTCTTT
j_call: TRBJ2-4; d_call: TRBD1; v_call: TRBV27; clone_size: few; cdr3_aa: CASSLGTGENIQYF; cdr3_nt: TGTGCCAGCAGTTTGGGGACAGGGGAAAACATTCAGTACTTC
j_call: TRBJ2-7; d_call: .; v_call: TRBV3-1; clone_size: many; cdr3_aa: CASSQAPGNEQYF; cdr3_nt: TGTGCCAGCAGCCAAGCGCCCGGCAACGAGCAGTACTTC
j_call: TRBJ2-7; d_call: TRBD1; v_call: TRBV4-3; clone_size: many; cdr3_aa: CASSQGDRGFYEQYF; cdr3_nt: TGCGCCAGCAGCCAAGGGGACAGGGGTTTTTACGAGCAGTACTTC
j_call: TRBJ1-5; d_call: .; v_call: TRBV6-1; clone_size: many; cdr3_aa: CASSDERNQPQHF; cdr3_nt: TGTGCCAGCAGTGACGAAAGGAATCAGCCCCAGCATTTT
j_call: TRBJ2-6; d_call: .; v_call: TRBV7-6; clone_size: many; cdr3_aa: CASSRFRQASSGANVLTF; cdr3_nt: TGTGCCAGCAGCCGTTTTAGACAGGCAAGCTCTGGGGCCAACGTCCTGACTTTC
j_call: TRBJ2-1; d_call: TRBD2; v_call: TRBV6-5; clone_size: .; cdr3_aa: CAGSLPGLASEQFF; cdr3_nt: TGTGCCGGCAGTTTGCCCGGACTAGCAAGTGAGCAGTTCTTC
j_call: TRBJ2-7; d_call: .; v_call: TRBV5-4; clone_size: many; cdr3_aa: CASSLGGIEQYF; cdr3_nt: TGTGCCAGCAGCTTGGGGGGCATCGAGCAGTACTTC
j_call: TRBJ2-1; d_call: .; v_call: TRBV4-1; clone_size: few; cdr3_aa: CASSQVQGTYNEQFF; cdr3_nt: TGCGCCAGCAGCCAAGTTCAGGGTACCTACAATGAGCAGTTCTTC
j_call: TRBJ1-5; d_call: .; v_call: TRBV4-1; clone_size: .; cdr3_aa: CASSQLSGNQPQHF; cdr3_nt: TGCGCCAGCAGCCAATTGTCAGGGAATCAGCCCCAGCATTTT
j_call: TRBJ1-5; d_call: .; v_call: TRBV3-2; clone_size: .; cdr3_aa: CASRLGCFNQPQHF; cdr3_nt: TGTGCCAGCAGACTGGGATGTTTTAATCAGCCCCAGCATTTT
j_call: TRBJ1-1; d_call: .; v_call: TRBV7-9; clone_size: few; cdr3_aa: CASKAREGNPEAFF; cdr3_nt: TGTGCCAGCAAAGCAAGGGAAGGGAATCCTGAAGCTTTCTTT
j_call: TRBJ1-4; d_call: .; v_call: TRBV27; clone_size: .; cdr3_aa: CASSLLDPRGTNEKLFF; cdr3_nt: TGTGCCAGCAGTTTATTGGACCCACGAGGCACTAATGAAAAACTGTTTTTT
j_call: TRBJ2-3; d_call: .; v_call: TRBV6-6; clone_size: many; cdr3_aa: CASSDYSTDTQYF; cdr3_nt: TGTGCCAGCAGTGACTACTCCACAGATACGCAGTATTTT
j_call: TRBJ2-3; d_call: .; v_call: TRBV6-2/TRBV6-3; clone_size: .; cdr3_aa: CASSYNDLTDTQYF; cdr3_nt: TGTGCCAGCAGTTACAACGATCTCACAGATACGCAGTATTTT
j_call: TRBJ2-1; d_call: TRBD2; v_call: TRBV15; clone_size: few; cdr3_aa: CATSRTKRGGKYEQFF; cdr3_nt: TGTGCCACCAGCAGGACAAAGCGGGGGGGGAAGTATGAGCAGTTCTTC
j_call: TRBJ2-3; d_call: .; v_call: TRBV28; clone_size: many; cdr3_aa: CASSSHPVPDTQYF; cdr3_nt: TGTGCCAGCAGCTCCCATCCAGTTCCAGATACGCAGTATTTT
j_call: TRBJ2-5; d_call: TRBD1; v_call: TRBV28; clone_size: .; cdr3_aa: CASSFRDRARWTQYF; cdr3_nt: TGTGCCAGCAGTTTTAGGGACAGGGCCCGCTGGACCCAGTACTTC
j_call: TRBJ2-7; d_call: .; v_call: TRBV6-2/TRBV6-3; clone_size: many; cdr3_aa: CASQEYHEQYF; cdr3_nt: TGTGCCAGCCAGGAGTACCACGAGCAGTACTTC
j_call: TRBJ2-7; d_call: .; v_call: TRBV11-2; clone_size: many; cdr3_aa: CASSLAAGYEQYF; cdr3_nt: TGTGCCAGCAGCTTAGCTGCTGGGTACGAGCAGTACTTC
j_call: TRBJ2-7; d_call: .; v_call: TRBV27; clone_size: .; cdr3_aa: CASSLLVGGDEQYF; cdr3_nt: TGTGCCAGCAGTTTACTTGTAGGGGGGGATGAGCAGTACTTC
j_call: TRBJ2-1; d_call: TRBD2; v_call: TRBV5-5; clone_size: .; cdr3_aa: CASSWLPAGGPGNEQFF; cdr3_nt: TGTGCCAGCAGCTGGCTTCCGGCGGGAGGGCCAGGGAATGAGCAGTTCTTC
j_call: TRBJ2-2; d_call: .; v_call: TRBV4-1; clone_size: .; cdr3_aa: CASSQGVGLNTGELFF; cdr3_nt: TGCGCCAGCAGCCAAGGGGTTGGCCTGAACACCGGGGAGCTGTTTTTT
j_call: TRBJ1-1; d_call: .; v_call: TRBV9; clone_size: .; cdr3_aa: CASSADGSYTEAFF; cdr3_nt: TGTGCCAGCAGCGCCGACGGATCGTACACTGAAGCTTTCTTT
j_call: TRBJ2-2; d_call: .; v_call: TRBV7-9; clone_size: .; cdr3_aa: CASSHGAGGRANTGELFF; cdr3_nt: TGTGCCAGCAGCCACGGGGCAGGTGGGAGAGCGAACACCGGGGAGCTGTTTTTT
j_call: TRBJ2-1; d_call: .; v_call: TRBV11-3; clone_size: .; cdr3_aa: CASSDRTYNAQFF; cdr3_nt: TGTGCCAGCAGCGATAGAACCTACAATGCGCAGTTCTTC
j_call: TRBJ2-7; d_call: .; v_call: TRBV28; clone_size: .; cdr3_aa: CASGPGTSYEQYF; cdr3_nt: TGTGCCAGCGGTCCAGGGACCTCCTACGAGCAGTACTTC
j_call: TRBJ2-5; d_call: .; v_call: TRBV4-1; clone_size: .; cdr3_aa: CASSQTPVGETQYF; cdr3_nt: TGCGCCAGCAGCCAGACCCCCGTAGGAGAGACCCAGTACTTC
j_call: TRBJ2-7; d_call: .; v_call: TRBV6-2/TRBV6-3; clone_size: many; cdr3_aa: CASSSAEQYF; cdr3_nt: TGTGCCAGCAGTTCAGCGGAGCAGTACTTC
j_call: TRBJ1-1; d_call: .; v_call: TRBV4-1; clone_size: many; cdr3_aa: CASSQEAGRDGTEAFF; cdr3_nt: TGCGCCAGCAGCCAAGAGGCAGGGAGGGACGGCACTGAAGCTTTCTTT
j_call: TRBJ2-7; d_call: TRBD2; v_call: TRBV6-2/TRBV6-3; clone_size: .; cdr3_aa: CASNFGTTHEQYF; cdr3_nt: TGTGCCAGCAACTTCGGGACTACTCACGAGCAGTACTTC
j_call: TRBJ2-3; d_call: TRBD1; v_call: TRBV27; clone_size: many; cdr3_aa: CASSPRGTGTVLTDTQYF; cdr3_nt: TGTGCCAGCAGTCCACGGGGCACCGGGACAGTCCTCACAGATACGCAGTATTTT
j_call: TRBJ1-1; d_call: TRBD1; v_call: TRBV5-1; clone_size: .; cdr3_aa: CASSRDSPDPAAFF; cdr3_nt: TGCGCCAGCAGCAGGGACAGCCCGGACCCTGCAGCTTTCTTT
j_call: TRBJ2-5; d_call: TRBD1; v_call: TRBV19; clone_size: few; cdr3_aa: CASSIMGQAGRETQYF; cdr3_nt: TGTGCCAGTAGTATAATGGGACAGGCCGGCCGAGAGACCCAGTACTTC
j_call: TRBJ1-5; d_call: .; v_call: TRBV10-2; clone_size: .; cdr3_aa: CASSEFQQGYSNQPQHF; cdr3_nt: TGCGCCAGCAGTGAGTTCCAACAGGGCTATAGCAATCAGCCCCAGCATTTT
j_call: TRBJ2-5; d_call: .; v_call: TRBV27; clone_size: .; cdr3_aa: CASSPIDGLQETQYF; cdr3_nt: TGTGCCAGCAGCCCAATCGACGGGCTCCAAGAGACCCAGTACTTC
j_call: TRBJ1-2; d_call: .; v_call: TRBV28; clone_size: few; cdr3_aa: CASSPIPVGANYGYTF; cdr3_nt: TGTGCCAGCAGTCCCATTCCCGTCGGGGCTAACTATGGCTACACCTTC
j_call: TRBJ1-1; d_call: .; v_call: TRBV5-5; clone_size: .; cdr3_aa: CASSSSDTLAEAFF; cdr3_nt: TGTGCCAGCAGCTCCTCAGACACTTTGGCTGAAGCTTTCTTT
j_call: TRBJ1-1; d_call: TRBD1; v_call: TRBV18; clone_size: few; cdr3_aa: CASSSGDRDEAFF; cdr3_nt: TGTGCCAGCTCTTCGGGGGACAGGGATGAAGCTTTCTTT
j_call: TRBJ1-5; d_call: .; v_call: TRBV7-9; clone_size: many; cdr3_aa: CASSLFQLINQPQHF; cdr3_nt: TGTGCCAGCAGCTTATTTCAGTTAATCAATCAGCCCCAGCATTTT
j_call: TRBJ1-1; d_call: .; v_call: TRBV11-2; clone_size: few; cdr3_aa: CASSAGGVPTEAFF; cdr3_nt: TGTGCCAGCAGCGCCGGGGGAGTTCCCACTGAAGCTTTCTTT
j_call: TRBJ1-4; d_call: .; v_call: TRBV7-6; clone_size: many; cdr3_aa: CASSLKWGAEKLFF; cdr3_nt: TGTGCCAGCAGCTTAAAGTGGGGGGCCGAAAAACTGTTTTTT
j_call: TRBJ2-7; d_call: TRBD2; v_call: TRBV7-2; clone_size: many; cdr3_aa: CASSLASGLAIYEQYF; cdr3_nt: TGTGCCAGCAGCTTAGCCTCGGGACTAGCCATCTACGAGCAGTACTTC
j_call: TRBJ2-3; d_call: TRBD2; v_call: TRBV29-1; clone_size: few; cdr3_aa: CSVDAVASGGRLSTDTQYF; cdr3_nt: TGCAGCGTTGATGCCGTGGCCAGCGGGGGGCGTTTGAGCACAGATACGCAGTATTTT
j_call: TRBJ2-7; d_call: TRBD1; v_call: TRBV5-4; clone_size: many; cdr3_aa: CASSLWTGGYEQYF; cdr3_nt: TGTGCCAGCAGCCTATGGACAGGCGGCTACGAGCAGTACTTC
j_call: TRBJ2-3; d_call: TRBD2; v_call: TRBV19; clone_size: many; cdr3_aa: CATRRLATSTDTQYF; cdr3_nt: TGTGCCACCAGGAGACTAGCAACGAGCACAGATACGCAGTATTTT
j_call: TRBJ2-6; d_call: .; v_call: TRBV12-2; clone_size: few; cdr3_aa: CASRLGVTAGANVLTF; cdr3_nt: TGTGCAAGTCGCTTAGGAGTGACAGCTGGGGCCAACGTCCTGACTTTC
j_call: TRBJ1-1; d_call: .; v_call: TRBV7-9; clone_size: many; cdr3_aa: CASSAGYTEAFF; cdr3_nt: TGTGCCAGCAGCGCAGGTTACACTGAAGCTTTCTTT
j_call: TRBJ2-7; d_call: .; v_call: TRBV19; clone_size: .; cdr3_aa: CASSWGAGEQYF; cdr3_nt: TGTGCCAGTAGCTGGGGGGCCGGAGAGCAGTACTTC